This TCR beta chain was captured by sequencing in a study of metastatic and nonmetastatic thyroid tumors. The CDR3 contains 14 residues. Trimming stripped 4 bases from V and 1 base from J, with 8 bases between. Germline CDR1 is SGHRS and CDR2 is YFSETQ. On this clone: The missing conserved phenylalanine or tryptophan at the end of this CDR3 makes a read error likely.

No treatment of any kind had been given to any patient before thyroid surgery. TCRdb re-called clones via MiXCR from the PCR reads. The sample contains 15,000 to 20,000 clones, around a third of which appear only once. The chain has TRBV5-1 and TRBJ2-2; D is undetermined. Specimen: tumor tissue. This receptor was identified in a male donor with papillary thyroid cancer or a benign thyroid nodule (not recorded which). Some clones in this sample may be carry-over from other donors' samples. CDR3 coding DNA: TGCGCCAGCAGCATGGCAGTGAACACCGGGGAGCTGTTTCCC. Translating gives CASSMAVNTGELFP.